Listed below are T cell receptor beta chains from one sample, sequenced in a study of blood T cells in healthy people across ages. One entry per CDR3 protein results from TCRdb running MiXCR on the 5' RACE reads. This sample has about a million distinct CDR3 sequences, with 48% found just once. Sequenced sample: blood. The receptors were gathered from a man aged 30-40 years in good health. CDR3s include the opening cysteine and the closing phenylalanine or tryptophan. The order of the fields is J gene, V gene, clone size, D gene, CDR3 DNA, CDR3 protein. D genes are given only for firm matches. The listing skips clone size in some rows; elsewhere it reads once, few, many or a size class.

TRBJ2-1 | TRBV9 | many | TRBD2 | TGTGCCAGCAGCGTAGGAACGGGGGGGCTGAATGAGCAGTTCTTC | CASSVGTGGLNEQFF
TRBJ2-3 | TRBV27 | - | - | TGTGCCCCGATCAGGAGCAAAACCACAGATACGCAGTATTTT | CAPIRSKTTDTQYF
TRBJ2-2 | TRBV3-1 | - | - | TGTGCCAGCAGCCAAATAGGAGGTCGGGGCACCGGGGAGCTGTTTTTT | CASSQIGGRGTGELFF
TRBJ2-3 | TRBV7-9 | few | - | TGTGCCAGCAGCATCTCGACTAGCACAGATACGCAGTATTTT | CASSISTSTDTQYF
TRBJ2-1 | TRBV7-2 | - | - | TGTGCCAGCAGGCCTCAAGGGGGATACAATGAGCAGTTCTTC | CASRPQGGYNEQFF
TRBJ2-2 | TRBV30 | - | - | TGTGCCTGCCAGGGGGGTCCCGGGGAGCTGTTTTTT | CACQGGPGELFF
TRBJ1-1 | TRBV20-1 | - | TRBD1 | TGCAGTGGGCCGGGACAGGGGATCTCTGAAGCTTTCTTT | CSGPGQGISEAFF
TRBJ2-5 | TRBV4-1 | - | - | TGCGCCAGCAGCCAAGATTTCCCCCCGGCCCAGTACTTC | CASSQDFPPAQYF
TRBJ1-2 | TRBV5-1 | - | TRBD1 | TGCGCCAGCAGCTTGGAGTCAGGGGGCTCCTATGGCTACACCTTC | CASSLESGGSYGYTF
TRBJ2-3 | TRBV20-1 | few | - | TGCAGTGCTGGGGGTGAAAGGACGCAGTATTTT | CSAGGERTQYF
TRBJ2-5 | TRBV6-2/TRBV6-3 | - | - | TGTGCCAGCAGCCCACAGAGGCTAGCTGGCCAAGAGACCCAGTACTTC | CASSPQRLAGQETQYF
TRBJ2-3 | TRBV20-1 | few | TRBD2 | TGCAGTGCTAGAGTTACTAGCGGTTACACAGATACGCAGTATTTT | CSARVTSGYTDTQYF
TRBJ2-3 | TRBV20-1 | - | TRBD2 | TGCAGTGCCCACTTCGCCCAGCGGGGGGTCCCCACAGATACGCAGTATTTT | CSAHFAQRGVPTDTQYF
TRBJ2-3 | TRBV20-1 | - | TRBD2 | TGCAGTGCTTTCGGACTAGCGGGGGGTAAGCAGTATTTT | CSAFGLAGGKQYF
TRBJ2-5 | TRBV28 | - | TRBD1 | TGTGCCAGCAGTTTAGACCCTCGAGGACAGGGGGTACAAGAGACCCAGTACTTC | CASSLDPRGQGVQETQYF
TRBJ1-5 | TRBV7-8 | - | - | TGTGCCAGCAGCTCCGACTTTGCCAGGGGCAATCAGCCCCAGCATTTT | CASSSDFARGNQPQHF
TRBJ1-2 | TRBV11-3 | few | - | TGCGCCAGCAGCCCGCCGGACAGATCATATGGCTACACCTTC | CASSPPDRSYGYTF
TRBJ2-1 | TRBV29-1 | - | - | TGCAGCGGGCGGATGGCGTATTTGCAGTTCTTC | CSGRMAYLQFF
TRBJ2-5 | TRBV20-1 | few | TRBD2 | TGCAGTGCTAGACTAGCGGGGGGGCGTGAGACCCAGTACTTC | CSARLAGGRETQYF
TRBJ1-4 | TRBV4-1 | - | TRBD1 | TGCGCCAGCAGCCCGGACAGGGAAGGTCTAGAAAAACTGTTTTTT | CASSPDREGLEKLFF
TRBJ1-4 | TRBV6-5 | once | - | TGTGCCAGCAAGTCCGGTTTTGCCAATGAAAAACTGTTTTTT | CASKSGFANEKLFF
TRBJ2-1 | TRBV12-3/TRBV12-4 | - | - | TGTGCCAGCGAACGGGGGCCTGCCTACAATGAGCAGTTCTTC | CASERGPAYNEQFF
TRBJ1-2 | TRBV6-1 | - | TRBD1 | TGTGCCGGCAGTGTGACAGGGGGCGCGTATGGCTACACCTTC | CAGSVTGGAYGYTF
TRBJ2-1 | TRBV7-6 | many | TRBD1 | TGTGCCAGCAGCCGGCCATTAGACAGGGTCACCTACAATGAGCAGTTCTTC | CASSRPLDRVTYNEQFF
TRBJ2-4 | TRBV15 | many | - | TGTGCCACCAGCAGAGATCCATTAGCCAAAAACATTCAGTACTTC | CATSRDPLAKNIQYF